This T cell receptor beta chain was sequenced in a study of Ad26.COV2.S vaccination and SARS-CoV-2 variants. Overall study results and limits: Relative to placebo recipients, vaccine recipients exhibited elevated spike-specific TCR breadth.

On this clone: Its antigen is not identified. The sample carries other DNA sequences with the same CDR3.

Sequenced by immunoSEQ multiplex PCR; TCRdb stores in-frame clones only, minus some. The sample consists of 320,000 or so clones, 85% to 90% of them appearing once. The CDR3 has 12 amino acids. Trimming cost V 0 bases and J 6 bases, with 5 bases left between them. The germline V gene encodes CDR1 SGHRS and CDR2 YFSETQ. The treatment is: over 15 received Ad26.COV2.S at low or high dose, single or two shots; a few received placebo; per-sample allocation not given. On day 63 after the first injection, vaccine and placebo recipients gave samples. An adult donor aged 18-55 years was enrolled in Boston. The receptor was isolated from a person between 18 and 65 years old who received the Ad26.COV2.S COVID-19 vaccine or a placebo. The source material was peripheral blood, sampled in a trial of Ad26.COV2.S vaccine versus placebo. The genes are TRBV5-1 and TRBJ2-3; a possible D gene is TRBD1 (5 bases). The CDR3 nucleotides are TGCGCCAGCAGCTTGGAGGGGGATACGCAGTATTTT. Encoded protein: CASSLEGDTQYF.